The 21 T cell receptor beta chains below all came from one sample that was sequenced in a study of T cells in Graves' hyperthyroidism and ophthalmopathy. Amplification yielded TCR beta CDR3 regions, with RNA transcripts as the source. HTBI primers were employed in a first-round RT-PCR of the TCR CDR3. TCRdb fed the multiplex PCR reads into MiXCR, producing one record per CDR3 protein. The data hold 500,000 to 600,000 distinct CDR3 sequences, with 40% to 55% observed a single time. The sequencing sample was made of peripheral blood or thyroid tissue (not recorded which). The receptors were gathered from a woman between 18 and 29 years old with Graves' hyperthyroidism.

On this clonotype itself: A much larger clone lies one base from this, so it may be a read error. The gene calls are TRBV29-1 and TRBJ2-7, with 15 bases matching TRBD2. The J call could be wrong; TRBJ2-1 is a better fit for the DNA end. Germline loops: CDR1 SQVTM, CDR2 ANQGSEA. This CDR3 has 15 residues. CDR3 sequence reads: CSVVGLAGGLNGQFF. In DNA form, the CDR3 reads TGCAGCGTTGTAGGACTAGCGGGGGGGCTCAATGGGCAGTTCTTC.

The CDR3 region is CASSASTGAGETQYF. The CDR3, as DNA: TGTGCCAGTAGTGCATCGACAGGGGCTGGAGAGACCCAGTACTTC. This chain uses TRBV19 with TRBJ2-5; 8 nucleotides align to TRBD1. With 5 bases clipped from V and 4 bases from J, the junction kept 9 bases outside the gene matches. The CDR3 length is 15 residues. Germline-derived CDR1 and CDR2 are LNHDA and SQIVND (reference sequence).

The chain couples TRBV7-8 to TRBJ1-1; possibly TRBD1 for D (5 bases). Germline V gene sequence: CDR1 SGHVS, CDR2 FQNEAQ. The CDR3 totals 16 residues. Trimming pared 6 bases from V and 3 bases from J, leaving 20 bases between. CDR3 loop: CASSAAGTDVDTEAFF. In DNA form, the CDR3 reads TGTGCCAGCAGTGCTGCCGGGACGGATGTTGACACTGAAGCTTTCTTT. Full variable domain (outside the CDR3, taken from reference TRBV7-8 and TRBJ1-1): GAGVSQSPRYKVAKRGQDVALRCDPISGHVSLFWYQQALGQGPEFLTYFQNEAQLDKSGLPSDRFFAERPEGSVSTLKIQRTQQEDSAVYLCASSAAGTDVDTEAFFGQGTRLTVV.

Concerning this clonotype itself: This sequence may be a read error, since a much larger clone differs from it by one base. Given the absence of the conserved phenylalanine or tryptophan at the CDR3 end, a read error is likely. The chain carries TRBV6-1 and TRBJ1-1; unclear D gene. CDR1 is MNHNS and CDR2 is SASEGT in the germline V gene. V was shortened by 3 bases and J by 5 bases, with 13 bases between the two germline ends. The CDR3 sequence is 14 residues long. The CDR3 loop reads CASSEGYSGTEAFL. CDR3 DNA: TGTGCCAGCAGTGAGGGGTACTCGGGAACTGAAGCTTTCCTT.

The rearrangement links TRBV2 to TRBJ2-7, with D possibly being TRBD2 (6 bases). This CDR3 has 14 residues. The germline gives CDR1 SNHLY, CDR2 FYNNEI. V was pared by 6 bases and J by 6 bases, with 18 bases between. DNA for the CDR3: TGTGCCAGCAGCGGTAGCGGCCTCTTGGGCGAGCAGTACTTC. Amino acid sequence: CASSGSGLLGEQYF.

This clonotype was observed a handful of times. A much more abundant neighbour one base away suggests this may be a read error. Because it lacks the conserved phenylalanine or tryptophan at the end, this CDR3 is likely a read error. The chain employs TRBV20-1 and TRBJ2-7, with D possibly matching TRBD2 (6 bases). The CDR3 is made up of 15 amino acids. The germline V and J ends were trimmed by 1 base and 2 bases, with 15 bases remaining between them. Germline V lookup: CDR1 DFQATT, CDR2 SNEGSKA (reference sequence). The CDR3 loop reads CSARAGGLLAYEQYL. The CDR3, as DNA: TGCAGTGCTAGAGCTGGGGGGTTGTTGGCCTACGAGCAGTACCTC.

The chain links TRBV10-3 to TRBJ1-5, with D hard to call. The V and J ends lost 4 bases and 1 base respectively, with 11 bases between them. In germline, CDR1 is ENHRY, CDR2 SYGVKD. The CDR3 length is 15 residues. The CDR3 protein is CAISASSGSNQPQHF. DNA for the CDR3: TGTGCCATCAGTGCCAGCAGTGGAAGCAATCAGCCCCAGCATTTT.

The J gene is TRBJ1-3, the V gene TRBV12-3 or TRBV12-4, with 7 bases identical to TRBD1. The CDR3 runs 16 residues. The trim removed 8 bases at V and 4 bases at J, leaving 14 bases unmatched. The CDR3 sequence: CASPPQTGISGNTIYF. The CDR3 DNA sequence: TGTGCCAGCCCACCCCAGACAGGGATCTCCGGAAACACCATATATTTT.

This sequence joins TRBV7-2 and TRBJ2-7; tentatively, D is TRBD2 (6 bases). The CDR3 consists of 14 residues. In germline, CDR1 is SGHTA, CDR2 FQGNSA. With 4 bases removed from V and 7 bases from J, the gap between germline ends came to 17 bases. CDR3 loop: CASSSGDWYNEQYF. DNA for the CDR3: TGTGCCAGCAGCTCCGGGGACTGGTACAATGAGCAGTACTTC.

The chain is built from TRBV9 and TRBJ1-5; D uncertain. The V and J ends lost 0 bases and 1 base respectively, with 11 bases between them. CDR1 is SGDLS and CDR2 is YYNGEE in the germline V gene. The CDR3 is 16 amino acids. Written as DNA, the CDR3 is TGTGCCAGCAGCGTAGGGGCGGGAGTGAGCAATCAGCCCCAGCATTTT. Residues: CASSVGAGVSNQPQHF.

This clonotype occurred many times. The chain joins TRBV5-8 to TRBJ2-2, with 7 nucleotides matching TRBD2. With 5 bases clipped from V and 2 bases from J, the junction kept 9 bases outside the gene matches. Germline V lookup: CDR1 SGHTS, CDR2 YDEGEE. This CDR3 contains 16 residues. Written as DNA, the CDR3 is TGTGCCAGCAGTTCGGGGACTACCCTAAACACCGGGGAGCTGTTTTTT. It yields the protein CASSSGTTLNTGELFF.

Concerning this clonotype: Lacking the conserved final phenylalanine or tryptophan, this CDR3 likely reflects a read error. This rearrangement joins TRBV5-6 to TRBJ1-2; D perhaps matches TRBD1 (5 bases). The CDR3 is made up of 12 amino acids. Trimming pared 4 bases from V and 8 bases from J, leaving 12 bases between. CDR1 is SGHDT, CDR2 YYEEEE, per germline. The CDR3 loop reads CASSQGQGGYTL. The CDR3 nucleotides are TGTGCCAGCAGCCAAGGACAAGGAGGCTACACCCTC.

This clonotype was detected ten times or more. V gene TRBV27 combines with J gene TRBJ1-1, with 7 nucleotides matching TRBD1. This CDR3 spans 14 amino acids. The V gene's germline CDR1 is MNHEY and CDR2 SMNVEV (reference sequence). V shed 3 bases and J 1 base; nucleotides not matched to a gene: 2. CDR3 protein: CASSFEGANTEAFF. The CDR3 DNA follows: TGTGCCAGCAGTTTCGAGGGGGCGAACACTGAAGCTTTCTTT.

This clonotype has ten or more counts. The chain carries TRBV25-1 and TRBJ2-7; no definite D call. The CDR3 loop spans 14 amino acids. Germline assignment: CDR1 MGHDK and CDR2 SYGVNS. V was pared by 3 bases and J by 2 bases, with 11 bases between. The CDR3 region has the DNA TGTGCCAGCAGTGATTTGGCCAGACCCTACGAGCAGTACTTC. As protein: CASSDLARPYEQYF.

Points on this clonotype: At one end, the junction sequence differs from germline, possibly due to a read error. The J gene is TRBJ1-2, the V gene TRBV24-1; maybe TRBD1 (5 bases). The CDR3 consists of 15 residues. CDR1 is KGHDR and CDR2 is SFDVKD in the germline V gene. CDR3 in amino acids: CATSDSPDTIYGYTF. CDR3 DNA: TGTGCTACCAGTGATTCCCCGGACACCATCTATGGCTACACCTTC.

Many counts were recorded for this clonotype. The chain has TRBV7-9 and TRBJ1-1; 7 bases agree with TRBD1. CDR3 length: 15 residues. Germline V gene sequence: CDR1 SEHNR, CDR2 FQNEAQ (reference sequence). With V trimmed by 5 bases and J by 5 bases, 11 bases remained unmatched. CDR3 residues: CASSPRQGWWTEAFF. The DNA of the CDR3 is TGTGCCAGCAGCCCCCGACAGGGATGGTGGACTGAAGCTTTCTTT.

This clonotype was detected once. One junction end disagrees with the germline gene, perhaps due to a read error. The chain joins TRBV7-8 to TRBJ1-2; no clear D gene. Germline V gene data show CDR1 as SGHVS and CDR2 as FQNEAQ. CDR3 size: 12 residues. CDR3 residues: CTSSVSGRSYTF. CDR3 DNA: TGTACCAGCAGCGTGAGTGGCAGGAGCTACACCTTC.

This clonotype came up many times. The chain is built from TRBV5-1 and TRBJ2-7, with 10 bases that match TRBD2. The junction had 3 bases not matched to a gene; V was cut back by 0 bases and J by 6 bases. Germline V gene sequence: CDR1 SGHRS, CDR2 YFSETQ. This CDR3 contains 14 residues. CDR3 nucleotide sequence: TGCGCCAGCAGCTTGGTGGCTAGCGGGAGCGAGCAGTACTTC. Residues: CASSLVASGSEQYF.

This clonotype was seen repeatedly, ten times or more. The chain employs TRBV7-2 and TRBJ1-4; no clear D. CDR1 is SGHTA and CDR2 is FQGNSA in the germline V gene. The V and J ends lost 3 bases and 0 bases respectively, with 5 bases between them. The CDR3 length is 14 residues. CDR3 region: CASSFTATNEKLFF. The CDR3 nucleotides read TGTGCCAGCAGCTTCACGGCAACTAATGAAAAACTGTTTTTT. The full variable domain, in which reference TRBV7-2 and TRBJ1-4 provide the parts outside the CDR3, is GAGVSQSPSNKVTEKGKDVELRCDPISGHTALYWYRQSLGQGLEFLIYFQGNSAPDKSGLPSDRFSAERTGGSVSTLTIQRTQQEDSAVYLCASSFTATNEKLFFGSGTQLSVL.

Comments on this clonotype: Germline is not matched at one junction end, which may reflect a read error. The chain links TRBV6-6 to TRBJ2-1, with D perhaps matching TRBD2 (6 bases). Per germline, CDR1 MNHNY and CDR2 SVGAGI (reference sequence). The CDR3 has 14 amino acids. The CDR3 loop is CVSSYSREKNEQFF. CDR3 bases: TGTGTCAGCAGTTACTCCCGGGAGAAGAATGAGCAGTTCTTC.

Points on this clonotype: One junction end disagrees with the germline gene, perhaps due to a read error. This chain links TRBV3-1 with TRBJ1-5; 9 nucleotides agree with TRBD1. The CDR3 loop spans 14 amino acids. The germline V gene encodes CDR1 LGHDT and CDR2 YNNKEL (reference sequence). CDR3 in amino acids: CAGSRGQGRQPQHF. CDR3 nucleotides: TGTGCCGGCAGCCGAGGACAGGGGAGGCAGCCCCAGCATTTT.